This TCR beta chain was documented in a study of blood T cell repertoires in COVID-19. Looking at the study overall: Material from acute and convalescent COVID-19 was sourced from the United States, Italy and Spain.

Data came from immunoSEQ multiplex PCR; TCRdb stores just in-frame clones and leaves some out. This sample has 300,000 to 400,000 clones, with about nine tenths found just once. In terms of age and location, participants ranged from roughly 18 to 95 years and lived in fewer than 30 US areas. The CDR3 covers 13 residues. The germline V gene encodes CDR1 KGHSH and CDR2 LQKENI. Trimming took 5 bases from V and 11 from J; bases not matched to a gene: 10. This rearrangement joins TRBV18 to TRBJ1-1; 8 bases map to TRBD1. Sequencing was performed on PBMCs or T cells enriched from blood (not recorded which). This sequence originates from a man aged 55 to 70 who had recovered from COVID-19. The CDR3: CASSSGQGESAFF. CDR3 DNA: TGTGCCAGCTCATCAGGACAGGGAGAAAGTGCTTTCTTT.